Following are 4 T cell receptor beta chains from one sample sequenced in a study of T cells in Graves' hyperthyroidism and ophthalmopathy. The CDR3 regions of TCR beta were amplified from RNA transcripts. The HTBI primer set served for first-round RT-PCR of the TCR CDR3. TCRdb ran MiXCR on the multiplex PCR reads and lists one entry per CDR3 protein. The sample consists of some 600,000 distinct CDR3 sequences, approximately 14% of them appearing once. The source material was blood. Receptors originate from a woman aged 25-40 years with Graves' hyperthyroidism that later progressed to Graves' ophthalmopathy.

This clonotype has only one observation. Given a much more abundant clone one base away, this may be a read error. This rearrangement joins TRBV29-1 to TRBJ2-1; D ambiguous. Germline CDR1 and CDR2: SQVTM and ANQGSEA. Trimming removed 3 bases at V and 7 bases at J, with 22 bases between. There are 16 residues in the CDR3. This CDR3 is CSVEPMETSPANEQFF. In DNA, the CDR3 is TGCAGCGTTGAGCCAATGGAGACTTCCCCCGCTAATGAGCAGTTCTTC.

Ten or more counts support this clonotype. The V gene is TRBV2, the J gene TRBJ2-7, with D perhaps matching TRBD1 or TRBD2 (5 bases each). CDR1 is SNHLY and CDR2 is FYNNEI in the germline V gene. The CDR3 has 14 residues. Trimming took 7 bases from V and 0 from J, leaving 13 bases between them. CDR3 bases: TGTGCCAGCAATTGGGACCCTAGCTCCTACGAGCAGTACTTC. Translation gives CASNWDPSSYEQYF.

This clonotype came up a few times. This may be a read error: a much more frequent sequence differs by one nucleotide. The chain joins TRBV25-1 to TRBJ2-5; 11 bases align to TRBD1. With 8 bases clipped from V and 4 bases from J, the junction kept 3 bases outside the gene matches. Germline CDR1 is MGHDK and CDR2 is SYGVNS. The CDR3 covers 13 residues. This chain's CDR3 is CASWTGGGETQYF. As DNA, the CDR3 is TGTGCCAGCTGGACAGGGGGCGGAGAGACCCAGTACTTC. The full variable domain, with the rest looked up from reference TRBV25-1 and TRBJ2-5, is EADIYQTPRYLVIGTGKKITLECSQTMGHDKMYWYQQDPGMELHLIHYSYGVNSTEKGDLSSESTVSRIRTEHFPLTLESARPSHTSQYLCASWTGGGETQYFGPGTRLLVL.

Many counts were recorded for this clonotype. The V gene is TRBV12-3 or TRBV12-4, the J gene TRBJ2-7; TRBD1 is a possible D gene (6 bases). This CDR3 region has 15 residues. V lost 6 bases to trimming and J lost 5 bases, with 20 bases between them. The CDR3 sequence is CASSSTNRAGNEQYF. The CDR3 nucleotides read TGTGCCAGCAGCTCTACGAACAGGGCCGGCAACGAGCAGTACTTC.